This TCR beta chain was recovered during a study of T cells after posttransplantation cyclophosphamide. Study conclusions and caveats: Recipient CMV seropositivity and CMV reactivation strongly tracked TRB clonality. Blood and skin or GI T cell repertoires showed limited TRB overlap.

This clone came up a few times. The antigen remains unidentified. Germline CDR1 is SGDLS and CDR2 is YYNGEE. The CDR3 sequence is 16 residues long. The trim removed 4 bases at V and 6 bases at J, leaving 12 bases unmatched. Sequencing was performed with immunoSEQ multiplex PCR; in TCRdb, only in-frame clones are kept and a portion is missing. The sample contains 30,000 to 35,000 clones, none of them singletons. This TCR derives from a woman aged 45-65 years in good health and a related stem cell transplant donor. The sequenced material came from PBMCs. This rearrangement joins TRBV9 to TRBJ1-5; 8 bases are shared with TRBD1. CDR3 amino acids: CASSPTGAVEGQPQHF. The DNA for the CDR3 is TGTGCCAGCAGCCCGACAGGGGCGGTGGAAGGTCAGCCCCAGCATTTT.